These 18 T cell receptor beta chains were all obtained from the same sample, sequenced in a study of T cells in Graves' hyperthyroidism and ophthalmopathy. Amplified TCR beta CDR3 regions derived from RNA transcripts. When the TCR CDR3 underwent first-round RT-PCR, the HTBI primer set was used. TCRdb processed the multiplex PCR reads anew with MiXCR; each CDR3 protein has one entry. Found here are about 420,000 distinct CDR3 sequences, around 13% of them singletons; the top ten hold 4% to 6.5%. Sequencing was done on a sample of blood. These receptor sequences come from a young woman with Graves' hyperthyroidism.

This clonotype came up many times. The chain carries TRBV9 and TRBJ2-5; D ambiguous. Per the germline V gene, CDR1 is SGDLS and CDR2 is YYNGEE. CDR3 length equals 15 residues. The V end lost 0 bases, the J end lost 2 bases, and 11 bases lay between the germline ends. CDR3 amino acids: CASSVGQSEQETQYF. DNA for the CDR3: TGTGCCAGCAGCGTAGGGCAGTCAGAACAAGAGACCCAGTACTTC.

This clonotype was counted between two and nine times. This chain uses TRBV5-6 with TRBJ2-1; a possible D gene is TRBD1 (5 bases). The V gene lost 0 bases and the J gene lost 4 bases, with 14 bases spanning the gap. Per germline, CDR1 SGHDT and CDR2 YYEEEE. The CDR3 sequence is 16 residues long. CDR3: CASSLVWAGPYNEQFF. The DNA of the CDR3 is TGTGCCAGCAGCTTGGTGTGGGCAGGGCCGTACAATGAGCAGTTCTTC.

This clonotype was observed at least ten times. This sequence joins TRBV7-3 and TRBJ2-2; 11 nucleotides match TRBD2. The CDR3 loop spans 16 amino acids. Trimming cost V 6 bases and J 0 bases; bases outside gene matches: 3. Germline V gene data show CDR1 as SGHTA and CDR2 as FQGTGA. The chain's CDR3 is CASSPTSGTNTGELFF. The CDR3 bases are TGTGCCAGCAGTCCGACTAGCGGGACGAACACCGGGGAGCTGTTTTTT.

This clonotype occurred a few times. The chain uses TRBV5-1 and TRBJ1-3; 8 bases map to TRBD1. The V gene end was trimmed by 0 bases and the J gene end by 4 bases; junction bases not matched to a gene: 0. The length of the CDR3 is 14 residues. Germline V CDR1 and CDR2: SGHRS, YFSETQ. CDR3 residues: CASSLGTGGNTIYF. The CDR3 region has the DNA TGCGCCAGCAGCTTGGGGACAGGGGGAAACACCATATATTTT.

This clonotype was seen at least ten times. The chain employs TRBV2 and TRBJ2-1; the D is unclear. Germline V gives CDR1 SNHLY, CDR2 FYNNEI. The CDR3 runs 14 residues. The V gene lost 4 bases and the J gene lost 1 base, with 8 bases spanning the gap. CDR3 sequence (DNA): TGTGCCAGCAGTGCTAGTAGATCCTACAATGAGCAGTTCTTC. Its protein is CASSASRSYNEQFF.

This clonotype was recorded many times. This chain links TRBV20-1 with TRBJ2-1; the D gene is possibly TRBD2 (6 bases). The germline CDR1 and CDR2 sequences are DFQATT and SNEGSKA (reference sequence). The CDR3 consists of 14 residues. V lost 5 bases to trimming and J lost 5 bases, with 16 bases between them. DNA for the CDR3: TGCAGTGCTGCACTAGCAGGCCGGGACAATGAGCAGTTCTTC. Protein sequence: CSAALAGRDNEQFF.

This clonotype was recorded at least ten times. The V gene is TRBV5-6, the J gene TRBJ1-2; no clear D. The CDR3 runs to 14 residues. V gave up 2 bases and J gave up 0 bases, with 8 bases separating them. Germline CDR1 SGHDT, CDR2 YYEEEE. The CDR3 coding sequence is TGTGCCAGCAGCTTTACGGTTACTAACTATGGCTACACCTTC. This translates into CASSFTVTNYGYTF.

This clonotype appeared many times. The chain couples TRBV28 to TRBJ1-5; 7 bases are a match to TRBD1. Germline CDR1 and CDR2: MDHEN and SYDVKM. The J segment lost 6 bases and the V segment lost 5 bases, leaving 7 bases of the junction unmatched. The CDR3 contains 14 residues. The CDR3 DNA sequence: TGTGCCAGCAGTGGAGGGGGCGCGGTTCAGCCCCAGCATTTT. Amino acids: CASSGGGAVQPQHF.

This clonotype was counted between two and nine times. This chain links TRBV5-1 with TRBJ2-5; 14 nucleotides line up with TRBD2. Germline-derived CDR1 and CDR2 are SGHRS and YFSETQ. Trimming cost V 2 bases and J 0 bases; bases outside gene matches: 3. CDR3 length equals 17 residues. The CDR3 loop reads CASSFGLAGGHQETQYF. CDR3 DNA: TGCGCCAGCAGCTTCGGACTAGCGGGAGGCCACCAAGAGACCCAGTACTTC.

This chain connects TRBV6-1 to TRBJ1-4; perhaps TRBD1 as D (6 bases). The CDR3 sequence is 13 residues long. V lost 5 bases and J lost 7, with 11 bases in between. Germline V gene lookup returns CDR1 MNHNS and CDR2 SASEGT. CDR3 in amino acids: CASSLQGPEKLFF. As DNA, the CDR3 is TGTGCCAGCAGTTTACAGGGCCCTGAAAAACTGTTTTTT.

At least ten counts were recorded for this clonotype. The CDR3 loop reads CASSLGPLGGKNIQYF. The DNA of the CDR3 is TGTGCCAGCAGTTTAGGGCCCCTCGGCGGCAAAAACATTCAGTACTTC. The genes are TRBV12-3 or TRBV12-4 and TRBJ2-4, with D uncertain. The CDR3 spans 16 residues. Trimming pared 1 base from V and 3 bases from J, leaving 13 bases between.

The chain is built from TRBV4-3 and TRBJ2-2, with TRBD2 as a possible D gene (6 bases). Trimming took 2 bases from V and 4 from J, leaving 11 bases between them. The length of the CDR3 is 15 residues. Per germline, CDR1 LGHNA and CDR2 YSLEER. CDR3 bases: TGCGCCAGCAGCCAACCTAGCGCTGGCACCGGGGAGCTGTTTTTT. Amino acids: CASSQPSAGTGELFF.

The V gene is TRBV6-2 or TRBV6-3, the J gene TRBJ1-6, with D unresolved. The CDR3 sequence is 14 residues long. The germline V and J ends were trimmed by 2 bases and 11 bases, with 13 bases remaining between them. Germline V gene lookup returns CDR1 MNHEY and CDR2 SVGEGT. The CDR3 sequence: CASSYVSVRTPLHF. The DNA of the CDR3 is TGTGCCAGCAGTTACGTTTCCGTTCGGACACCCCTCCACTTT.

In this sample, this clonotype turned up many times. The chain carries TRBV28 and TRBJ2-7, with D hard to call. CDR3 length: 12 residues. V was trimmed by 5 bases and J by 2 bases, leaving 7 bases between them. CDR1 is MDHEN, CDR2 SYDVKM, per germline. The CDR3, as DNA: TGTGCCAGCAGTAGGGCAGCCTACGAGCAGTACTTC. It translates to CASSRAAYEQYF.

This chain connects TRBV4-1 to TRBJ2-1; D remains ambiguous. The germline V gene encodes CDR1 MGHRA and CDR2 YSYEKL. Trimming removed 0 bases from V and 4 bases from J, with 13 bases in between. The CDR3 covers 16 residues. For the CDR3, the DNA is TGCGCCAGCAGCCAAGAGCCGGGCTATACTTACAATGAGCAGTTCTTC. Translated, it gives CASSQEPGYTYNEQFF.

The sample holds many counts of this clonotype. The V call is TRBV13, the J call TRBJ1-1; possibly TRBD1 for D (5 bases). Germline-derived CDR1 and CDR2 are PRHDT and FYEKMQ (reference sequence). The germline V and J ends were trimmed by 3 bases and 6 bases, with 29 bases remaining between them. The CDR3 is 19 residues long. CDR3 region: CASSFGTYGTPPSVPEAFF. The CDR3 DNA reads as TGTGCCAGCAGCTTTGGGACCTACGGGACTCCCCCAAGCGTGCCTGAAGCTTTCTTT.

As concerns this clonotype: This may be a read error, as it is one base from a much larger clone. The chain recombines TRBV12-3 or TRBV12-4 with TRBJ2-5, with a possible D match to TRBD2 (5 bases). There are 14 residues in the CDR3. Between the trimmed V and J ends, which lost 3 bases and 5 bases, there was a span of 13 bases. CDR3 amino acids: CASSLGQEVETQYF. The CDR3 bases are TGTGCCAGCAGTTTGGGCCAGGAGGTTGAGACCCAGTACTTC.

This clonotype was detected many times. The V call is TRBV27, the J call TRBJ1-1; maybe TRBD1 (5 bases). The germline V gene encodes CDR1 MNHEY and CDR2 SMNVEV (reference sequence). The CDR3 has 15 amino acids. Trimming left V 2 bases short and J 1 base short, with 11 bases between. DNA for the CDR3: TGTGCCAGCAGTTTAAGAGGGGTCACGAACACTGAAGCTTTCTTT. As protein: CASSLRGVTNTEAFF.